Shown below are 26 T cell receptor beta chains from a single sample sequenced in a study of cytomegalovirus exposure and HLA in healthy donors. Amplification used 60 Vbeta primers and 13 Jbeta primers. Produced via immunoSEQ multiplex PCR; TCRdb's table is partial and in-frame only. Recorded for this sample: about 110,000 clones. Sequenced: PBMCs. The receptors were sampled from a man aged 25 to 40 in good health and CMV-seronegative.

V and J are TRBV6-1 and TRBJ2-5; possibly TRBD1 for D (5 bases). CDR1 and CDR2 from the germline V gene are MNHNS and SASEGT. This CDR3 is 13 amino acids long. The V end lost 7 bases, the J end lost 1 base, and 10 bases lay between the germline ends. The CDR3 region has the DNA TGTGCCAGCACAGGACAAGTCCAAGAGACCCAGTACTTC. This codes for CASTGQVQETQYF.

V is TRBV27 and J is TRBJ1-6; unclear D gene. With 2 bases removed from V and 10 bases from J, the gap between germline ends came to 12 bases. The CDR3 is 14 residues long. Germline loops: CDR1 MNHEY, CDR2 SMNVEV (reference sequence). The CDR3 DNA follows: TGTGCCAGCAGTTTACCGGGGATACGCTCACCCCTCCACTTT. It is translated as CASSLPGIRSPLHF.

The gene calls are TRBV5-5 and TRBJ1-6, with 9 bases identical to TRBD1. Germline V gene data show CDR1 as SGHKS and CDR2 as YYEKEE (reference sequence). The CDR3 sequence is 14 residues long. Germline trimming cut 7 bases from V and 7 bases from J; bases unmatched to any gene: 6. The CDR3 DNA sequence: TGTGCCAGCCAAAGGACAGGGGAAAATTCACCCCTCCACTTT. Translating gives CASQRTGENSPLHF.

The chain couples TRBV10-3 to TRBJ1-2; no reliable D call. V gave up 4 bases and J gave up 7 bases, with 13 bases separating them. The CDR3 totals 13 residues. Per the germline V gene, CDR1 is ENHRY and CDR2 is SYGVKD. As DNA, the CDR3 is TGTGCCATCAGTGGTGAGGGAGGTAGTGGCTACACCTTC. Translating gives CAISGEGGSGYTF.

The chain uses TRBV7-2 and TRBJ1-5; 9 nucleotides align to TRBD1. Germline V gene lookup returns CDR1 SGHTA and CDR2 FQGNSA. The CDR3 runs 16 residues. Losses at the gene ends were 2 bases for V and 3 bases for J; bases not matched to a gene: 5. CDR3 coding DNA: TGTGCCAGCAGCTTATCGGGACAGGGAATCAATCAGCCCCAGCATTTT. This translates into CASSLSGQGINQPQHF.

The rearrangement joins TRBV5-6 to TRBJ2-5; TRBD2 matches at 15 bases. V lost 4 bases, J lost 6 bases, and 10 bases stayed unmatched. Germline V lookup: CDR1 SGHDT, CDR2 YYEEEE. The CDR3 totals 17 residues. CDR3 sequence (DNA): TGTGCCAGCAGCACGACCTGGACTAGCGGGGGGGCCCAGACCCAGTACTTC. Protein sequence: CASSTTWTSGGAQTQYF.

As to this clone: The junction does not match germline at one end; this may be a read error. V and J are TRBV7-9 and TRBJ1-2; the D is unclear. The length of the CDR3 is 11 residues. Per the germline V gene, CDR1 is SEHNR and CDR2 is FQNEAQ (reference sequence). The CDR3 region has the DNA TGTGCCAGCAGCCCGCAGCAAGAGGCCCTCTTC. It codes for CASSPQQEALF.

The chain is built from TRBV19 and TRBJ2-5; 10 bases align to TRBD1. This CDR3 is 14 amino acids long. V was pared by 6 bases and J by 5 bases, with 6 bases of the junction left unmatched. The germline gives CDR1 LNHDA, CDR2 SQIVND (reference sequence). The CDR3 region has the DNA TGTGCCAGTAGCACCGGGACAGGGGTGGAGACCCAGTACTTC. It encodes CASSTGTGVETQYF. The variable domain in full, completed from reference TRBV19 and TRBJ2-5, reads DGGITQSPKYLFRKEGQNVTLSCEQNLNHDAMYWYRQDPGQGLRLIYYSQIVNDFQKGDIAEGYSVSREKKESFPLTVTSAQKNPTAFYLCASSTGTGVETQYFGPGTRLLVL.

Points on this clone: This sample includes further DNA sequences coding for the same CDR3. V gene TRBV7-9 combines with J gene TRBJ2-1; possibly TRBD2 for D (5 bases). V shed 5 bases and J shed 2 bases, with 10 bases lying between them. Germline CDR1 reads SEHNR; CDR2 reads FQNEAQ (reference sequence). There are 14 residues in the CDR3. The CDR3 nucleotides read TGTGCCAGCAGCCTCGACGGGGCCTACAATGAGCAGTTCTTC. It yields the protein CASSLDGAYNEQFF.

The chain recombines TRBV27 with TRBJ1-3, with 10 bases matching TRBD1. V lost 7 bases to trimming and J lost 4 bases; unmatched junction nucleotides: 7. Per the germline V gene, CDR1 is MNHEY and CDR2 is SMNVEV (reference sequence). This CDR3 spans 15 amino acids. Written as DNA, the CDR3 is TGTGCCAGCACACTGACAGGGGGCGCCGGAAACACCATATATTTT. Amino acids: CASTLTGGAGNTIYF.

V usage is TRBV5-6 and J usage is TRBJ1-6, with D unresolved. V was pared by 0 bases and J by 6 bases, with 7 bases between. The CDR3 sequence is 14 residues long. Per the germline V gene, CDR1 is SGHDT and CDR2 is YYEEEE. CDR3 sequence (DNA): TGTGCCAGCAGCTTGGAGCGGGGTAATTCACCCCTCCACTTT. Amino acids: CASSLERGNSPLHF. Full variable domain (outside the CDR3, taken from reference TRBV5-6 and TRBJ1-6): DAGVTQSPTHLIKTRGQQVTLRCSPKSGHDTVSWYQQALGQGPQFIFQYYEEEERQRGNFPDRFSGHQFPNYSSELNVNALLLGDSALYLCASSLERGNSPLHFGNGTRLTVT.

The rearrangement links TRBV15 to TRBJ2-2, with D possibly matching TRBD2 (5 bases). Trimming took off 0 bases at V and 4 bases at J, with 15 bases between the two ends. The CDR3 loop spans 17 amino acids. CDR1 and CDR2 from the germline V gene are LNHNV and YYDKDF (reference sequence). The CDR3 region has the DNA TGTGCCACCAGCAGAGATTCGTCAGCGGACTTCACCGGGGAGCTGTTTTTT. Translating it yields CATSRDSSADFTGELFF.

CDR3 region: CASSQTGGYGYTF. In DNA, the CDR3 is TGTGCCAGCTCACAGACAGGGGGTTATGGCTACACCTTC. The chain uses TRBV18 and TRBJ1-2; 9 bases fit TRBD1. Germline V gene data show CDR1 as KGHSH and CDR2 as LQKENI. V was pared by 4 bases and J by 5 bases, with 2 bases of the junction left unmatched. The CDR3 runs to 13 residues.

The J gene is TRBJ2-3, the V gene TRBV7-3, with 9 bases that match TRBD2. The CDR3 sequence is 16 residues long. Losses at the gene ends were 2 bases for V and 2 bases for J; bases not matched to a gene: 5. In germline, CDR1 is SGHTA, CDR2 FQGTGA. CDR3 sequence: CASSLGQRGDTDTQYF. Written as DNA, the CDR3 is TGTGCCAGCAGCTTAGGTCAGCGGGGGGACACAGATACGCAGTATTTT.

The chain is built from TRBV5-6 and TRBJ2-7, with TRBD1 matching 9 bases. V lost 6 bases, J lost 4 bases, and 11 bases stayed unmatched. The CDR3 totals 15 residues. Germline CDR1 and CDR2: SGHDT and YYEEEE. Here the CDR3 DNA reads TGTGCCAGCACACAAACAGGGGGCCTGGGATACGAGCAGTACTTC. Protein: CASTQTGGLGYEQYF.

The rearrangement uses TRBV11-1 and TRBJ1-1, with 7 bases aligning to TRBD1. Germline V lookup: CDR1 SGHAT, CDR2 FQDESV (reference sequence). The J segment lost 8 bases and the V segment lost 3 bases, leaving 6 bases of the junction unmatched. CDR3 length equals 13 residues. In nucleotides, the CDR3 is TGTGCCAGCAGCTTTGCCCCGGACAGGGAAGCTTTCTTT. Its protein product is CASSFAPDREAFF.

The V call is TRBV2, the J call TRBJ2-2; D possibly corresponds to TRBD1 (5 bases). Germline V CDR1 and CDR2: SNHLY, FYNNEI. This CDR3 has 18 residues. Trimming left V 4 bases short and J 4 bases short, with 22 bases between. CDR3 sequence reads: CASSGGPRGSGSTGELFF. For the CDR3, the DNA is TGTGCCAGCAGTGGGGGCCCTAGGGGCTCTGGTAGCACCGGGGAGCTGTTTTTT.

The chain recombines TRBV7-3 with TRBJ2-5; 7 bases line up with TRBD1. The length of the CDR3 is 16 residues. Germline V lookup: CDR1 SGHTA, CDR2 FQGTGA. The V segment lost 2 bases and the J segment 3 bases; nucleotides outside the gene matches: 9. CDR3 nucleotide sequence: TGTGCCAGCAGCTTAGTAGGGGGCGGAATAAAAGAGACCCAGTACTTC. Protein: CASSLVGGGIKETQYF.

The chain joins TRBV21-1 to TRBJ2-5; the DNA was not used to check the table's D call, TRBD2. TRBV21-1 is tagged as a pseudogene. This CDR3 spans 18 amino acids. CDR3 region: CASSKGRGSCPYQETQYF. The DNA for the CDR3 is TGTGCCAGCAGCAAAGGTCGGGGTTCCTGCCCCTACCAAGAGACCCAGTACTTC.

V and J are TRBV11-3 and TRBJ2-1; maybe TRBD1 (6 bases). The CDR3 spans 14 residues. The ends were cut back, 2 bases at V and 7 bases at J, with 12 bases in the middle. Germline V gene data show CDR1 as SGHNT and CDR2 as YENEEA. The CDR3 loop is CASSLQQGRNEQFF. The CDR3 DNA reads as TGTGCCAGCAGCTTACAGCAGGGGCGGAATGAGCAGTTCTTC.

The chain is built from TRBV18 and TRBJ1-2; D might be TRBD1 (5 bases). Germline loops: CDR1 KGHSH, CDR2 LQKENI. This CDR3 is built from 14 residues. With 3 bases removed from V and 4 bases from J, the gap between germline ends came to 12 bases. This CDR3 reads CASSPPPTVYGYTF. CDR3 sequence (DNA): TGTGCCAGCTCACCCCCCCCGACAGTCTATGGCTACACCTTC.

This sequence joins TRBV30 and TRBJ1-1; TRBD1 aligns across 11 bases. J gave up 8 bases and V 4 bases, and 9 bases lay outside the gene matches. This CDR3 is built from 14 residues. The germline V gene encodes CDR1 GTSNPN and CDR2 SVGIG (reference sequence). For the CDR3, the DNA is TGTGCCTGGACGAACGGACAGGGGGCCAAAGAAGCTTTCTTT. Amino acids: CAWTNGQGAKEAFF. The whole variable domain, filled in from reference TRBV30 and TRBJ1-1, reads SQTIHQWPATLVQPVGSPLSLECTVEGTSNPNLYWYRQAAGRGLQLLFYSVGIGQISSEVPQNLSASRPQDRQFILSSKKLLLSDSGFYLCAWTNGQGAKEAFFGQGTRLTVV.

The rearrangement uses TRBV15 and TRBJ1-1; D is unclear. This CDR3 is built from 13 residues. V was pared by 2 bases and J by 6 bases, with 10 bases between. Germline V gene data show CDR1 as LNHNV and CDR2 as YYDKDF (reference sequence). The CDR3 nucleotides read TGTGCCACCAGCAGAAACCCCACGGCTGAAGCTTTCTTT. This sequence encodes CATSRNPTAEAFF.

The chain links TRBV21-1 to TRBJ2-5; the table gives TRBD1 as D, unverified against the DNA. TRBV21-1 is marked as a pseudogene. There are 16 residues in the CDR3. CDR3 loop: CASSLRPGQGQETQYF. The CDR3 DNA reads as TGTGCCAGCAGCCTACGACCGGGACAGGGGCAAGAGACCCAGTACTTC.

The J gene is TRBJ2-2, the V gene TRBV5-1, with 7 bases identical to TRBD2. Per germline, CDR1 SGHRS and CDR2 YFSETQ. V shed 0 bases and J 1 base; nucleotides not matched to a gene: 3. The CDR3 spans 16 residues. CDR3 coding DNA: TGCGCCAGCAGCTTGGAGGTAGCGGGGAACACCGGGGAGCTGTTTTTT. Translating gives CASSLEVAGNTGELFF.

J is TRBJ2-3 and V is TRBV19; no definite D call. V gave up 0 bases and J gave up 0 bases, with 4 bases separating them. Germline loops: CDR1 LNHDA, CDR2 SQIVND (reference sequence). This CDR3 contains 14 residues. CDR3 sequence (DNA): TGTGCCAGTAGTATAGACCCTAGCACAGATACGCAGTATTTT. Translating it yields CASSIDPSTDTQYF.